This T cell receptor (beta chain) derives from a study of blood T cells in healthy people across ages. Germline V CDR1 and CDR2: SGHDN, FVKESK. The CDR3 covers 15 residues. V gave up 4 bases and J gave up 4 bases, with 16 bases separating them. The second PCR ran roughly 6 to 11 cycles with a sample-barcoded 5' primer and J-beta primers. TCRdb passed the 5' RACE reads through MiXCR, listing each CDR3 protein once. The table records 1.5 million to 2 million distinct CDR3 sequences, approximately 50% of them present only once. Sequencing was carried out using blood. The chain combines TRBV14 with TRBJ2-5; weak D call: TRBD2 (5 bases). The sequence derives from a woman between 35 and 50 years old in good health. CDR3 sequence: CASSPSGLLRETQYF. Here the CDR3 DNA reads TGTGCCAGCAGCCCTTCCGGACTTCTCCGAGAGACCCAGTACTTC.